One TCR beta chain is described in this entry. CDR3 size: 18 residues. Germline assignment: CDR1 SGHKS and CDR2 YYEKEE (reference sequence). Trimming shortened V by 4 bases and J by 0 bases, and 20 bases separated the two germline ends. This specimen belongs to a study of blood T cell repertoires in COVID-19. Across the whole study: There were acute and convalescent COVID-19 samples, and they came from the United States, Italy and Spain. In each case, the material was cDNA or gDNA derived from T cells, B-cell-depleted T cells, or PBMCs.

TCRdb's table, derived via immunoSEQ multiplex PCR, lists solely in-frame clones and lacks some. The data contain 120,000 or so clones, over 75% of them singletons. The sequenced sample was peripheral blood. The clonotype comes from a man aged 50-60 years with acute or convalescent COVID-19. The genes are TRBV5-5 and TRBJ2-1; D unresolved. This CDR3 reads CASSATLLTQSSYNEQFF. CDR3 DNA: TGTGCCAGCAGCGCGACTCTTTTGACCCAGAGCTCCTACAATGAGCAGTTCTTC.